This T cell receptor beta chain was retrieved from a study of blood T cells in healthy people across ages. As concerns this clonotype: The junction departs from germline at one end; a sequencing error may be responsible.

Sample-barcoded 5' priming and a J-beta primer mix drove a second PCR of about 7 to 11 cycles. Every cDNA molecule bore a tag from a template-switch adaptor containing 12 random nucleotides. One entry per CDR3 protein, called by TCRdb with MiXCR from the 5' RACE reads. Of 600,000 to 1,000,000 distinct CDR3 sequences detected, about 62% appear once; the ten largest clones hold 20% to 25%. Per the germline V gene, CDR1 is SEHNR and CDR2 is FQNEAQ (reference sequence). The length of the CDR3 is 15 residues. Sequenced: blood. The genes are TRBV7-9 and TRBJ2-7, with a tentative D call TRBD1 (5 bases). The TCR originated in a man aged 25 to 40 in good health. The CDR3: CACSLRAGLIYEQYF. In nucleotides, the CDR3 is TGTGCCTGCAGCTTAAGGGCAGGGCTCATCTACGAGCAGTACTTC.